Listed here is a single T cell receptor beta chain. What it binds is not known. Clones were sequenced by immunoSEQ multiplex PCR, and TCRdb holds only the in-frame ones, with some missing. This table holds roughly 120,000 clones, around 85% found once. This record comes from a study of T cell responses to AZD1222 COVID-19 vaccine. Notes on the study in general: Clonal diversity may have been underestimated in mostly white British donors. Repertoire sampling happened only post peak T cell response.

CDR3 length: 15 amino acids. The germline CDR1 and CDR2 sequences are KGHSH and LQKENI. The ends were cut back, 3 bases at V and 0 bases at J, with 11 bases in the middle. The sequence derives from an adult in good health. Sequenced material: peripheral blood, taken on day 0 of AZD1222 vaccination. The rearrangement joins TRBV18 to TRBJ1-1; D may be TRBD1 (6 bases). For the CDR3, the DNA is TGTGCCAGCTCACCGTGGGACACCGTGAACACTGAAGCTTTCTTT. Translation: CASSPWDTVNTEAFF.